Included here is one T cell receptor beta chain sequence, with context. This clone came up once. This clone's antigen is unknown. No much larger clone is present one base from it, and per-base qualities are unavailable. This specimen belongs to a study of OX40 agonist ivuxolimab in advanced cancers. Turning to the overall study: Ivuxolimab, which targeted the costimulatory receptor OX40 (CD134), was an agonistic, fully human IgG2 monoclonal antibody. Intravenous ivuxolimab was administered to patients every 2 weeks at six dose levels: 0.01, 0.1, 0.3, 1.5, 3 and 10 mg/kg. Of the roughly 51 dose-escalation patients, hepatocellular carcinoma was present in about 19, melanoma in around 15, renal cell carcinoma in 9 and head and neck cancer in 9. A male proportion of almost 85% and a mean age of approximately 60 years, ranging from about 20 to 79, were recorded for the dose-escalation cohort. Prior anti-PD-1, anti-PD-L1 or anti-CTLA-4 therapy was permitted, and checkpoint inhibitors had been received by less than 45% of dose-escalation patients. Three dose-escalation patients achieved partial responses, one with hepatocellular carcinoma and two with cutaneous melanoma. Peripheral TCRbeta sequencing aimed to test whether ivuxolimab altered TCR sequence diversity and caused clonal T-cell expansion. The paper covers the monotherapy dose-escalation part of the phase I ivuxolimab trial, which included N ≈ 50 patients. Summary of the overall study and its limitations: Antigen specificity was not determined for the clonally expanded peripheral T cells. Clonal expansion of both CD4+ and CD8+ blood T cells was observed from baseline to week 6 at doses 0.1 to 3.0 mg/kg. After ivuxolimab, CD8+ T cells had more expanded clones than CD4+ T cells on average. Low levels of normalized T-cell clonal expansion were also seen in some patients who did not respond. In the 0.1-3.0 mg/kg groups, partial responders were among the patients with the lowest normalized peripheral clonal expansion, particularly in CD8+ T cells.

V sheds 6 bases and J sheds 4 bases, leaving 15 bases between their ends. The CDR3 numbers 14 residues from cysteine through phenylalanine. The retained sequence is limited to the CDR3, 42 bases, with the frame set at the first base. Per the germline V gene, SNHLY is the CDR1 and FYNNEI is the CDR2. Genomic DNA was isolated from the sorted cells so that the TCRbeta CDR3 region could be sequenced. The immunoSEQ Assay was used to sequence the TCRbeta CDR3 regions. Held by TCRdb, this immuneACCESS table contains in-frame sequences only and omits some clones. Under half of the omission traces to an unresolved V gene where checked; the cause of the rest is unknown. In this sample the table shows some 43,000 clones, 85% to 90% of which occur a single time. Of the sample, around a tenth is held by the ten largest clones. Patients with autoimmune disease history or receiving systemic immunosuppression were excluded from the trial. In every dose cohort, peripheral blood was drawn for TCR sequencing at baseline, cycle 4 day 1, and cycle 7 day 1. Samples were obtained from an open-label, multicenter, first-in-human phase I dose-escalation trial of ivuxolimab. Adults with locally advanced or metastatic melanoma, renal cell carcinoma, hepatocellular carcinoma or head and neck squamous cell carcinoma were enrolled in the trial. Before TCR sequencing, CD4+ T cells and CD8+ T cells were sorted from peripheral blood as separate populations.

The sequence came from an adult with an advanced solid tumor such as melanoma, head and neck, liver or kidney cancer. The chain was built from TRBV2 and TRBJ1-2; a tentative D call is TRBD1 (6 bases match). Sequenced here: CD4+ or CD8+ T cells sorted from blood, sampled in a trial of the OX40 agonist ivuxolimab. The nucleotide sequence reads TGTGCCAGCAGGGCCTTGGGGGCCGCCTATGGCTACACCTTC. The translation is CASRALGAAYGYTF. Where the CDR3 stops, the reference TRBV2 and TRBJ1-2 genes take over; the full variable domain is EPEVTQTPSHQVTQMGQEVILRCVPISNHLYFYWYRQILGQKVEFLVSFYNNEISEKSEIFDDQFSVERPDGSNFTLKIRSTKLEDSAMYFCASRALGAAYGYTFGSGTRLTVV.